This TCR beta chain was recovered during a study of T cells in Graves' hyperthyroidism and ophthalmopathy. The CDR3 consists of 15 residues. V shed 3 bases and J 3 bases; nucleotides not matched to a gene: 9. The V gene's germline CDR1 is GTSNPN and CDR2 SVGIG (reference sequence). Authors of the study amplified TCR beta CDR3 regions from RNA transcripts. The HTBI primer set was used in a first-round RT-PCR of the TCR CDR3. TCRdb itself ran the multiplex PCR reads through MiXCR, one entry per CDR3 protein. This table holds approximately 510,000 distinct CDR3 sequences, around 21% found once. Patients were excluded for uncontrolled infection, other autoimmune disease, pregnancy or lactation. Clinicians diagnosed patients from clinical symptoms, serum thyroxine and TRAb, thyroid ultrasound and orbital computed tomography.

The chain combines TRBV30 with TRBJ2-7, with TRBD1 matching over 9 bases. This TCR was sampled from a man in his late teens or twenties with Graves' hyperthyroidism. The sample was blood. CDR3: CAWSPGQGRSYEQYF. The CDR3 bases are TGTGCCTGGAGCCCCGGACAGGGGAGAAGCTACGAGCAGTACTTC.